The 29 T cell receptor beta chains listed next were all sequenced from one sample in a study of response to subunit inactivated influenza vaccine. TCRdb passed the RT-PCR reads through MiXCR, listing each CDR3 protein once. The sample has more than 400,000 distinct CDR3 sequences, approximately 11% seen once; the top ten hold about an eighth. The material was PBMCs from blood, obtained more than 35 days after vaccination. These receptors all stem from a man aged 50 or older who received an inactivated influenza vaccine.

The sample holds a few counts of this clonotype. This chain uses TRBV7-2 with TRBJ2-4; 7 bases are a match to TRBD1. The CDR3 is made up of 14 amino acids. Germline CDR1 and CDR2: SGHTA and FQGNSA. J lost 5 bases, V lost 3 bases, and 4 bases had no gene match. CDR3 residues: CASSFGQAQNIQYF. CDR3 DNA: TGTGCCAGCAGCTTCGGACAGGCCCAAAACATTCAGTACTTC.

This chain links TRBV4-1 with TRBJ1-4; tentative D call: TRBD1 (5 bases). Trimming pared 1 base from V and 5 bases from J, leaving 14 bases between. Germline CDR1 reads MGHRA; CDR2 reads YSYEKL. The CDR3 length is 16 residues. CDR3 DNA: TGCGCCAGCAGCCAAGGCCCGGGGCGTAACAATGAAAAACTGTTTTTT. This sequence encodes CASSQGPGRNNEKLFF.

The chain has TRBV28 and TRBJ2-5, with D maybe TRBD1 (6 bases). Germline V gene sequence: CDR1 MDHEN, CDR2 SYDVKM. There are 15 residues in the CDR3. Trimming shortened V by 6 bases and J by 3 bases, and 17 bases separated the two germline ends. CDR3 coding DNA: TGTGCCAGCAGCTCACCCAGGGGAAGGAAAGAGACCCAGTACTTC. It translates to CASSSPRGRKETQYF.

The chain has TRBV4-1 and TRBJ2-5, with TRBD1 matching over 7 bases. This CDR3 has 15 residues. Trimming cost V 4 bases and J 2 bases; bases outside gene matches: 7. From germline, CDR1 is MGHRA and CDR2 YSYEKL. The CDR3: CASSLTPGQQETQYF. CDR3 sequence (DNA): TGCGCCAGCAGCCTAACCCCGGGACAGCAAGAGACCCAGTACTTC.

This clonotype was counted between two and nine times. The chain uses TRBV28 and TRBJ2-7; D assignment may be TRBD1 or TRBD2 (5 bases each). The ends were cut back, 7 bases at V and 0 bases at J, with 22 bases in the middle. Germline values: CDR1 MDHEN, CDR2 SYDVKM. The CDR3 consists of 17 residues. For the CDR3, the DNA is TGTGCCAGCACCCCTCCCCCGGGACGTCCTAACTCCTACGAGCAGTACTTC. This sequence encodes CASTPPPGRPNSYEQYF.

The J gene is TRBJ2-1, the V gene TRBV6-1; the D gene is possibly TRBD1 (5 bases). The germline V gene encodes CDR1 MNHNS and CDR2 SASEGT. The CDR3 contains 16 residues. Trimming stripped 6 bases from V and 0 bases from J, with 15 bases between. CDR3 sequence (DNA): TGTGCCAGCAGAGTACAGGCGGCTAGCTCCTACAATGAGCAGTTCTTC. This codes for CASRVQAASSYNEQFF.

In this sample, this clonotype turned up many times. The chain has TRBV7-6 and TRBJ1-2; D is perhaps TRBD1 (5 bases). The CDR3 runs to 15 residues. The germline V and J ends were trimmed by 4 bases and 2 bases, with 14 bases remaining between them. Germline V gene lookup returns CDR1 SGHVS and CDR2 FNYEAQ. DNA of the CDR3: TGTGCCAGCAGCTCCCACGGGACGGGAAACTATGGCTACACCTTC. This sequence encodes CASSSHGTGNYGYTF.

CDR3 region: CASSSVGALNTQYF. The CDR3 DNA is TGTGCCAGCAGCTCGGTAGGGGCTTTGAATACGCAGTATTTT. J is TRBJ2-3 and V is TRBV6-2 or TRBV6-3; D perhaps matches TRBD1 (5 bases). This CDR3 has 14 residues. CDR1 MNHEY and CDR2 SVGEGT come from the germline V gene. Trimming removed 6 bases at V and 7 bases at J, with 17 bases between.

The chain uses TRBV5-1 and TRBJ2-1, with D perhaps assigned TRBD1 or TRBD2 (6 bases each). Looked up from germline, CDR1 is SGHRS and CDR2 is YFSETQ. This CDR3 is 14 amino acids long. V dropped 5 bases and J dropped 1 base, with 10 bases sitting between them. In nucleotides, the CDR3 is TGCGCCAGCAGTCGGAGGGGGTCCTACAATGAGCAGTTCTTC. The encoded protein is CASSRRGSYNEQFF.

This chain links TRBV28 with TRBJ2-7, with 8 bases matching TRBD2. The junction had 8 bases not matched to a gene; V was cut back by 5 bases and J by 5 bases. The CDR3 consists of 14 residues. CDR1 and CDR2 (germline): MDHEN, SYDVKM. This CDR3 reads CASSTPGLGNEQYF. CDR3 nucleotide sequence: TGTGCCAGCAGTACGCCGGGACTAGGGAACGAGCAGTACTTC.

This clonotype was detected a few times. This chain uses TRBV20-1 with TRBJ2-7; D may match TRBD1 or TRBD2 (6 bases each). The CDR3 contains 16 residues. The V gene lost 0 bases and the J gene lost 5 bases, with 20 bases spanning the gap. CDR1 and CDR2 from the germline V gene are DFQATT and SNEGSKA (reference sequence). CDR3 DNA: TGCAGTGCTAGAGAAGGGGGGTGGCCAAGACCCCACGAGCAGTACTTC. Translated: CSAREGGWPRPHEQYF.

This clonotype was counted only a few times. The chain links TRBV5-1 to TRBJ2-3; TRBD2 agrees at 9 bases. The CDR3 is 14 amino acids. The V gene end was trimmed by 6 bases and the J gene end by 4 bases; junction bases not matched to a gene: 6. Germline CDR1 and CDR2: SGHRS and YFSETQ. The CDR3 sequence: CASKAGGPADTQYF. CDR3 DNA: TGCGCCAGCAAGGCGGGGGGGCCGGCAGATACGCAGTATTTT.

This chain links TRBV9 with TRBJ2-6; D call uncertain. V was shortened by 0 bases and J by 4 bases, with 11 bases between the two germline ends. The CDR3 sequence is 16 residues long. Germline CDR1 SGDLS, CDR2 YYNGEE. CDR3 in amino acids: CASSVGLGTGANVLTF. The CDR3 DNA reads as TGTGCCAGCAGCGTAGGCCTTGGTACCGGGGCCAACGTCCTGACTTTC.

This clonotype has more than one count but fewer than ten. The V gene is TRBV7-8, the J gene TRBJ2-6; D call uncertain. Germline CDR1 SGHVS, CDR2 FQNEAQ. Trimming took off 6 bases at V and 4 bases at J, with 7 bases between the two ends. The CDR3 has 13 residues. CDR3 coding DNA: TGTGCCAGCAGTGGCCCCGGGGCCAACGTCCTGACTTTC. This translates into CASSGPGANVLTF. The full variable domain, its missing parts supplied by reference TRBV7-8 and TRBJ2-6, is GAGVSQSPRYKVAKRGQDVALRCDPISGHVSLFWYQQALGQGPEFLTYFQNEAQLDKSGLPSDRFFAERPEGSVSTLKIQRTQQEDSAVYLCASSGPGANVLTFGAGSRLTVL.

This clonotype was recorded many times. This chain links TRBV5-1 with TRBJ1-5, with TRBD1 as a possible D gene (5 bases). The V end was cut by 0 bases, the J end by 5 bases, with 12 bases between. Germline V gene data show CDR1 as SGHRS and CDR2 as YFSETQ. CDR3 length: 15 residues. This CDR3 reads CASSLAGRGDQPQHF. For the CDR3, the DNA is TGCGCCAGCAGCTTGGCCGGGCGAGGGGATCAGCCCCAGCATTTT.

The gene calls are TRBV28 and TRBJ2-2, with 12 bases that match TRBD2. In germline, CDR1 is MDHEN, CDR2 SYDVKM. The CDR3 has 17 amino acids. J was trimmed by 9 bases and V by 5 bases; bases with no gene match: 13. CDR3 residues: CASSDGLAGPGSRELFF. The CDR3 nucleotides read TGTGCCAGCAGTGACGGACTAGCGGGACCTGGGTCCAGGGAGCTGTTTTTT.

The rearrangement joins TRBV11-2 to TRBJ2-1; TRBD2 matches at 10 bases. CDR3 length: 15 residues. Germline V CDR1 and CDR2: SGHAT, FQNNGV. V shed 5 bases, J shed 4 bases, and the junction held 5 bases outside the gene matches. The CDR3 is CASSDSGRLYNEQFF. CDR3 bases: TGTGCCAGCAGCGATAGCGGGAGGCTTTACAATGAGCAGTTCTTC.

This clonotype was observed a handful of times. This chain links TRBV2 with TRBJ2-7; maybe TRBD2 (5 bases). The germline CDR1 and CDR2 sequences are SNHLY and FYNNEI. Trimming took off 3 bases at V and 0 bases at J, with 12 bases between the two ends. CDR3 length: 15 residues. CDR3 in amino acids: CASSEVDSSSYEQYF. The CDR3 coding sequence is TGTGCCAGCAGTGAGGTGGACTCGAGCTCCTACGAGCAGTACTTC.

The count of this clonotype is one. The V call is TRBV19, the J call TRBJ2-1, with no clear D. The CDR3 runs 13 residues. V lost 3 bases to trimming and J lost 7 bases, with 10 bases between them. The V gene's germline CDR1 is LNHDA and CDR2 SQIVND (reference sequence). The CDR3, as DNA: TGTGCCAGTAGTATCTCGGCCCCTAATGAGCAGTTCTTC. Its translation: CASSISAPNEQFF.

The chain employs TRBV28 and TRBJ2-7, with TRBD1 matching over 8 bases. This CDR3 spans 14 amino acids. Germline V gene lookup returns CDR1 MDHEN and CDR2 SYDVKM. Losses at the gene ends were 6 bases for V and 1 base for J; bases not matched to a gene: 5. DNA for the CDR3: TGTGCCAGCAGGGACAGGGCGCCATCCTACGAGCAGTACTTC. This sequence encodes CASRDRAPSYEQYF.

This clonotype was counted a few times. The CDR3 nucleotides are TGCAGTGCTCGTAGCCTGACGGGACTAGCGGGGGGCGGGGGCTACGAGCAGTACTTC. It translates to CSARSLTGLAGGGGYEQYF. The chain joins TRBV20-1 to TRBJ2-7; TRBD2 matches at 15 bases. The CDR3 is made up of 19 amino acids. Germline values: CDR1 DFQATT, CDR2 SNEGSKA (reference sequence). Trimming at V came to 5 bases and at J to 3 bases, leaving 17 bases not matched to a gene.

The V and J genes are TRBV15 and TRBJ2-3, with 11 bases matching TRBD2. Per germline, CDR1 LNHNV and CDR2 YYDKDF (reference sequence). The J segment lost 2 bases and the V segment lost 1 base, leaving 5 bases of the junction unmatched. This CDR3 has 17 residues. CDR3 residues: CATSRVPGLADTDTQYF. The CDR3 DNA reads TGTGCCACCAGCAGAGTACCGGGACTAGCGGACACAGATACGCAGTATTTT. Full variable domain (missing parts from reference TRBV15 and TRBJ2-3): DAMVIQNPRYQVTQFGKPVTLSCSQTLNHNVMYWYQQKSSQAPKLLFHYYDKDFNNEADTPDNFQSRRPNTSFCFLDIRSPGLGDTAMYLCATSRVPGLADTDTQYFGPGTRLTVL.

The V and J genes are TRBV4-3 and TRBJ2-7; 14 bases agree with TRBD2. The germline gives CDR1 LGHNA, CDR2 YSLEER. V lost 6 bases, J lost 5 bases, and 15 bases stayed unmatched. CDR3 length: 18 amino acids. CDR3 coding DNA: TGCGCCAGCAGTCCCAGACTAGCGGGGGGGTCATACAACAACGAGCAGTACTTC. Amino acids: CASSPRLAGGSYNNEQYF.

The rearrangement uses TRBV12-3 or TRBV12-4 and TRBJ2-4; D uncertain. The length of the CDR3 is 14 residues. Trimming stripped 5 bases from V and 0 bases from J, with 8 bases between. The CDR3 protein is CASSRRLAKNIQYF. For the CDR3, the DNA is TGTGCCAGCAGTCGCCGGCTAGCCAAAAACATTCAGTACTTC.

The chain couples TRBV6-2 or TRBV6-3 to TRBJ2-2; 10 nucleotides agree with TRBD1. The V gene end was trimmed by 5 bases and the J gene end by 4 bases; junction bases not matched to a gene: 7. There are 16 residues in the CDR3. Germline V gene sequence: CDR1 MNHEY, CDR2 SVGEGT. CDR3 in amino acids: CASSRDRGRSTGELFF. The DNA for the CDR3 is TGTGCCAGCAGTCGTGACAGGGGGCGAAGCACCGGGGAGCTGTTTTTT.

The chain recombines TRBV12-3 or TRBV12-4 with TRBJ2-7, with a tentative D call TRBD2 (7 bases). This CDR3 has 16 residues. Trimming took off 3 bases at V and 5 bases at J, with 20 bases between the two ends. The CDR3 loop is CASSFSGTRYGNEQYF. The CDR3 DNA reads TGTGCCAGCAGTTTCAGCGGGACACGCTATGGGAACGAGCAGTACTTC.

This clonotype was recorded many times. The rearrangement joins TRBV11-2 to TRBJ2-3; D is perhaps TRBD1 (6 bases). Germline V gives CDR1 SGHAT, CDR2 FQNNGV. V was trimmed by 4 bases and J by 0 bases, leaving 20 bases between them. The CDR3 sequence is 18 residues long. The CDR3 bases are TGTGCCAGCAGCTCACCTCATTCAGGGGTGGCTAGCACAGATACGCAGTATTTT. The encoded protein is CASSSPHSGVASTDTQYF.

The V and J genes are TRBV7-9 and TRBJ1-1, with D perhaps TRBD1 (5 bases). The CDR3 spans 13 residues. Germline CDR1 and CDR2: SEHNR and FQNEAQ (reference sequence). Deletions cut 4 bases from V and 7 bases from J, with 13 bases between. The CDR3 spells CASSSRGAGEAFF. The CDR3 DNA follows: TGTGCCAGCAGCTCCAGAGGGGCGGGTGAAGCTTTCTTT.

This clonotype was picked up many times. The genes are TRBV15 and TRBJ1-1; 8 bases fit TRBD1. This CDR3 is built from 14 residues. Trimming removed 5 bases from V and 5 bases from J; junction bases left unmatched: 7. Germline V gene lookup returns CDR1 LNHNV and CDR2 YYDKDF (reference sequence). The DNA for the CDR3 is TGTGCCACCAGCCTGACAGGGGATGGTACTGAAGCTTTCTTT. Its translation is CATSLTGDGTEAFF.